Here is one T cell receptor (beta chain) with its context. What it recognizes is unknown. The data are from a study of beta chain features in type 1 diabetes. The wider study: Patient and healthy donor groups were alike in age, gender and cell yields. Sorted cells from all samples, numbering 107,917,701, were examined.

General observations from the study: The study found moderately but significantly shorter TCRB CDR3s in all four CD4+ subsets of Type 1 diabetes patients.

It was one heparinised blood draw, averaging around 100 mL, that each donor gave. The investigators reverse transcribed all of the isolated RNA, so they sequenced expressed TCRB transcripts. Profiled with immunoSEQ multiplex PCR; TCRdb holds only in-frame clones, not every one. The table lists about 260,000 clones, just over 20% of them singletons. The source is a woman aged 40 to 50 with type 1 diabetes. Sequenced sample: naive CD4+ T cells from blood.

CDR3 protein: CSVGGSGYGYTF. DNA for the CDR3: TGCAGCGTTGGCGGGTCCGGCTATGGCTACACCTTC. The J gene is TRBJ1-2, the V gene TRBV29-1; D uncertain. Germline CDR1 is SQVTM and CDR2 is ANQGSEA. V was trimmed by 4 bases and J by 4 bases, leaving 10 bases between them. This CDR3 is 12 amino acids long.